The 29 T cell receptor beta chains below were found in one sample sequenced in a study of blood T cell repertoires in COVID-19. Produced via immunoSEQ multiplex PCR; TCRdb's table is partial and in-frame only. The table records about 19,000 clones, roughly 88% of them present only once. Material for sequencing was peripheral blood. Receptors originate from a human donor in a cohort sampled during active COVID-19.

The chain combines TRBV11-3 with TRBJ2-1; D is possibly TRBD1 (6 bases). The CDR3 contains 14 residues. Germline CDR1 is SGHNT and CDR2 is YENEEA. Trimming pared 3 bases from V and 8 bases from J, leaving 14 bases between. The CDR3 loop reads CASSFTGKGDEQFF. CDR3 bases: TGTGCCAGCAGCTTCACAGGGAAGGGCGATGAGCAGTTCTTC. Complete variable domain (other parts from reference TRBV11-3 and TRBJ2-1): EAGVVQSPRYKIIEKKQPVAFWCNPISGHNTLYWYLQNLGQGPELLIRYENEEAVDDSQLPKDRFSAERLKGVDSTLKIQPAELGDSAVYLCASSFTGKGDEQFFGPGTRLTVL.

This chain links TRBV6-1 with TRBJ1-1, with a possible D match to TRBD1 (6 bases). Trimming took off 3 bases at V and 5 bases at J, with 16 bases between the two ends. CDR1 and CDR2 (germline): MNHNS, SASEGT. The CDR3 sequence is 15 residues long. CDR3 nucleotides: TGTGCCAGCAGTGACGAGAGGGGGACGTGGACTGAAGCTTTCTTT. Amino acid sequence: CASSDERGTWTEAFF.

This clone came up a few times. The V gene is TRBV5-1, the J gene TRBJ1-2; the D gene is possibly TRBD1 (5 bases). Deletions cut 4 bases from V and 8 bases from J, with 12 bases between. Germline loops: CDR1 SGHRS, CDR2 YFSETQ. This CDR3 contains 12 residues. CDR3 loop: CASSPARVGYTF. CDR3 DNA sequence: TGCGCCAGCAGCCCAGCCAGGGTCGGCTACACCTTC.

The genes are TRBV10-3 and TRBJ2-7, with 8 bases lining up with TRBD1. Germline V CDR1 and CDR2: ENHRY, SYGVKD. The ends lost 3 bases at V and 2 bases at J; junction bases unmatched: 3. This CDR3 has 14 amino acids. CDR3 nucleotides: TGTGCCATCAGTGATCAACAGGGGGCCTACGAGCAGTACTTC. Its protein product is CAISDQQGAYEQYF.

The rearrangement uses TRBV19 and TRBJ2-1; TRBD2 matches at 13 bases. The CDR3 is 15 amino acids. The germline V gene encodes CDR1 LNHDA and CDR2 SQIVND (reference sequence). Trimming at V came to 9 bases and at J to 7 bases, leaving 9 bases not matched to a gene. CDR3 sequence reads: CASIAPGLAGNEQFF. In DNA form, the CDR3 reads TGTGCCAGCATTGCCCCGGGACTAGCGGGAAATGAGCAGTTCTTC.

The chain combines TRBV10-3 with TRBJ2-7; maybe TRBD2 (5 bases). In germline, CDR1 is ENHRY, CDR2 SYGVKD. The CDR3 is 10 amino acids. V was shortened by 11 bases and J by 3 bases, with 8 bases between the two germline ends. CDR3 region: CASRDYEQYF. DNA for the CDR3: TGTGCCTCCCGGGACTACGAGCAGTACTTC.

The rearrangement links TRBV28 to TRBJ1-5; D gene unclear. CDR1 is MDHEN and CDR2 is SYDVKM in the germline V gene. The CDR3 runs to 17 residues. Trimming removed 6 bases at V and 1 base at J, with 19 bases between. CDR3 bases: TGTGCCAGCAGCTCCGGGTGGGTGGAGGAGAGCAATCAGCCCCAGCATTTT. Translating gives CASSSGWVEESNQPQHF.

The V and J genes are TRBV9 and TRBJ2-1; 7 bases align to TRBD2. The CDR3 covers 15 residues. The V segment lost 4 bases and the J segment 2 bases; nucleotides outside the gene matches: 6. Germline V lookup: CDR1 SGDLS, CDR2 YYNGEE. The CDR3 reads CASSSLAVAYNEQFF. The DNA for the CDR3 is TGTGCCAGCAGCTCCCTAGCGGTAGCCTACAATGAGCAGTTCTTC.

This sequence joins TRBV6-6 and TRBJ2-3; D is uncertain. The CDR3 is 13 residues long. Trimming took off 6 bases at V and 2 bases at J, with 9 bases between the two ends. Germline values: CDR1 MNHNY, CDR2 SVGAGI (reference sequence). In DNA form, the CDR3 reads TGTGCCAGCAGCTCCCCTCTCACAGATACGCAGTATTTT. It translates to CASSSPLTDTQYF.

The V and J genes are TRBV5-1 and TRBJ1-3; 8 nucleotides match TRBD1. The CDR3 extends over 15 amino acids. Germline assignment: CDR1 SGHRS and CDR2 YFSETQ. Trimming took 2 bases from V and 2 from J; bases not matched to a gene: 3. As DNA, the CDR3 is TGCGCCAGCAGCTTAGACAGGGGTCCTGGAAACACCATATATTTT. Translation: CASSLDRGPGNTIYF. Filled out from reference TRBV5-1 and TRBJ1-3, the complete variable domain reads KAGVTQTPRYLIKTRGQQVTLSCSPISGHRSVSWYQQTPGQGLQFLFEYFSETQRNKGNFPGRFSGRQFSNSRSEMNVSTLELGDSALYLCASSLDRGPGNTIYFGEGSWLTVV.

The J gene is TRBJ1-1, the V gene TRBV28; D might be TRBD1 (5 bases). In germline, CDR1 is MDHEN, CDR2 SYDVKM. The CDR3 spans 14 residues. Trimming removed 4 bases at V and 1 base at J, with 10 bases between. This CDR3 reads CASSSPGKNTEAFF. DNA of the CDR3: TGTGCCAGCAGTTCCCCAGGGAAGAACACTGAAGCTTTCTTT.

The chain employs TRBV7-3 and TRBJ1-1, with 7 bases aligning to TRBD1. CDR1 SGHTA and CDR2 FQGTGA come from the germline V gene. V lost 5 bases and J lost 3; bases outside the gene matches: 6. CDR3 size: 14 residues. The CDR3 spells CASSKRQGYTEAFF. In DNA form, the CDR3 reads TGTGCCAGCAGCAAGAGACAGGGATACACTGAAGCTTTCTTT.

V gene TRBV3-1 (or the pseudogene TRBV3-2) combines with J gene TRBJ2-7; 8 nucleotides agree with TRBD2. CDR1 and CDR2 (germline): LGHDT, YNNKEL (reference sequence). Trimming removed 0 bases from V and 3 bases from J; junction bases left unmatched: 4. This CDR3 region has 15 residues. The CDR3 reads CASSQDLLAGYEQYF. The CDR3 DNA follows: TGTGCCAGCAGCCAAGATCTTCTAGCGGGCTACGAGCAGTACTTC.

The CDR3 DNA is TGTGCCAGCAGTTTATCCCCTAGGGGCTACACCTTC. Protein sequence: CASSLSPRGYTF. The chain carries TRBV28 and TRBJ1-2; no definite D call. With 1 base removed from V and 8 bases from J, the gap between germline ends came to 8 bases. The CDR3 spans 12 residues. Germline V gene sequence: CDR1 MDHEN, CDR2 SYDVKM.

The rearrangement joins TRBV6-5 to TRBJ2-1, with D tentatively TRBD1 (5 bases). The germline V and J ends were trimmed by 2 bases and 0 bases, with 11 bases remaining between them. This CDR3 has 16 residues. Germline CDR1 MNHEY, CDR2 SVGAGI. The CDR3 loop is CASSYHTGSSYNEQFF. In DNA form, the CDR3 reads TGTGCCAGCAGTTACCATACAGGAAGCTCCTACAATGAGCAGTTCTTC.

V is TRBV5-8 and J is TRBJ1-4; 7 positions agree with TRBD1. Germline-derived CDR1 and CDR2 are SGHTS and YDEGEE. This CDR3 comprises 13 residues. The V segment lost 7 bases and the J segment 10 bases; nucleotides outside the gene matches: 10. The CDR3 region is CASRTGAGGKLFF. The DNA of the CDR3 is TGTGCCAGCCGTACAGGGGCCGGGGGAAAACTGTTTTTT. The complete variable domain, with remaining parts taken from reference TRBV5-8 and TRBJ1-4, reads EAGVTQSPTHLIKTRGQQATLRCSPISGHTSVYWYQQALGLGLQFLLWYDEGEERNRGNFPPRFSGRQFPNYSSELNVNALELEDSALYLCASRTGAGGKLFFGSGTQLSVL.

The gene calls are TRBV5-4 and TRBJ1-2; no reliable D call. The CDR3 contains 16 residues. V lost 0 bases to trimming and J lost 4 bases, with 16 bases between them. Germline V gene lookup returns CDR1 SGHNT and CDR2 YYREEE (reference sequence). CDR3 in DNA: TGTGCCAGCAGCTTGGCCAAAAGATCCGGGATCTATGGCTACACCTTC. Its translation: CASSLAKRSGIYGYTF. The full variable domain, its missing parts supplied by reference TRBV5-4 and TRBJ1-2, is ETGVTQSPTHLIKTRGQQVTLRCSSQSGHNTVSWYQQALGQGPQFIFQYYREEENGRGNFPPRFSGLQFPNYSSELNVNALELDDSALYLCASSLAKRSGIYGYTFGSGTRLTVV.

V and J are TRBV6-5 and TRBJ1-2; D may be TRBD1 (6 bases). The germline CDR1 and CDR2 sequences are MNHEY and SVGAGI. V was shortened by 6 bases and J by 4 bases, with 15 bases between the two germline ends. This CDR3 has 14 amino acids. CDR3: CASSQDREVYGYTF. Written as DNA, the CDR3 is TGTGCCAGCAGCCAGGACAGAGAAGTCTATGGCTACACCTTC.

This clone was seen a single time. The CDR3 is CASRRGAGVRGDTQYF. Written as DNA, the CDR3 is TGTGCCAGCAGAAGAGGGGCGGGGGTCAGGGGAGATACGCAGTATTTT. The chain is built from TRBV28 and TRBJ2-3; possible D gene TRBD2, 7 bases. CDR1 and CDR2 (germline): MDHEN, SYDVKM. There are 16 residues in the CDR3. Trimming removed 6 bases at V and 5 bases at J, with 21 bases between.

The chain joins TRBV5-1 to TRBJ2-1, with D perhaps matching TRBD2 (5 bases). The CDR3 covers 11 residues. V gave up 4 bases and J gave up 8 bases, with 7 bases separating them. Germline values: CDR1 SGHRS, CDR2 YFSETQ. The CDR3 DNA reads TGCGCCAGCAGCGCGGAGGATGAGCAGTTCTTC. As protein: CASSAEDEQFF.

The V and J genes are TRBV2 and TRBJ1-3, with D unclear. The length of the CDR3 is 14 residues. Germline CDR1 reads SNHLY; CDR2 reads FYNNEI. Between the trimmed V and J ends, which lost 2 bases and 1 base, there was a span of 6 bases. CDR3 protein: CASSERRSGNTIYF. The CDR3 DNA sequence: TGTGCCAGCAGTGAACGGAGGTCTGGAAACACCATATATTTT.

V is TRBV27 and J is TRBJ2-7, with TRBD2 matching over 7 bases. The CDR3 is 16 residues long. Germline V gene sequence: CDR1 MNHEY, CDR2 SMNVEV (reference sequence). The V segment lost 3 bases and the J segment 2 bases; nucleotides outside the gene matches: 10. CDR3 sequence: CASSFTRPSGPYEQYF. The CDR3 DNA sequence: TGTGCCAGCAGTTTTACGAGGCCTAGCGGTCCCTACGAGCAGTACTTC.

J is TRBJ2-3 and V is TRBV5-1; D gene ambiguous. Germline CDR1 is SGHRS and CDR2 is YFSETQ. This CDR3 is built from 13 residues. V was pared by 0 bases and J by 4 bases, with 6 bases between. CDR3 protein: CASSLGLADTQYF. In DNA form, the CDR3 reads TGCGCCAGCAGCTTGGGGCTGGCAGATACGCAGTATTTT.

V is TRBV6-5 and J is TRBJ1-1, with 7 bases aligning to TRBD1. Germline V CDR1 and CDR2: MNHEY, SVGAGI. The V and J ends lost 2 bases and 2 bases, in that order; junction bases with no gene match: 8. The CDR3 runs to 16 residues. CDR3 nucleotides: TGTGCCAGCAGTTACATACAGGGGAGACCTAACACTGAAGCTTTCTTT. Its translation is CASSYIQGRPNTEAFF.

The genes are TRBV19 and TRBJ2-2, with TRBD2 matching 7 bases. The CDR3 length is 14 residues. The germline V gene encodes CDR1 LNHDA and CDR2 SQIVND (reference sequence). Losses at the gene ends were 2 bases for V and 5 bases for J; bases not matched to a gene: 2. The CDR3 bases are TGTGCCAGTAGTATATTGCGGGAGACCGGGGAGCTGTTTTTT. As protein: CASSILRETGELFF.

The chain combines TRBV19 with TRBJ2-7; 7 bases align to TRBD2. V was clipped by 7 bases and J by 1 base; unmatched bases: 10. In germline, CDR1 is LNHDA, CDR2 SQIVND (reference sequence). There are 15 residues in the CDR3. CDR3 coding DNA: TGTGCCAGTAACCTTAGGGCGGGAGAGTCCTACGAGCAGTACTTC. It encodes CASNLRAGESYEQYF. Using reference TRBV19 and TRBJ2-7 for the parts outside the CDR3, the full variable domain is DGGITQSPKYLFRKEGQNVTLSCEQNLNHDAMYWYRQDPGQGLRLIYYSQIVNDFQKGDIAEGYSVSREKKESFPLTVTSAQKNPTAFYLCASNLRAGESYEQYFGPGTRLTVT.

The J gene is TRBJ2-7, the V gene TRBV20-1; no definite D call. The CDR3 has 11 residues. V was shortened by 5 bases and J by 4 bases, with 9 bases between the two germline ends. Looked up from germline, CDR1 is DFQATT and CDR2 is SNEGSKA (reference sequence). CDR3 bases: TGCAGTGCTCCGGCCGGGTACGAGCAGTACTTC. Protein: CSAPAGYEQYF.

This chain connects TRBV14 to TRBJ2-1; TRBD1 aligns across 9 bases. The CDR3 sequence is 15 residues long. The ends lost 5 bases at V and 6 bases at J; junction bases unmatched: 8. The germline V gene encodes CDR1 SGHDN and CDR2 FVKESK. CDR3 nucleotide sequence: TGTGCCAGCAGCTTCCCCGGGACAGGGACCAATGAGCAGTTCTTC. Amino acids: CASSFPGTGTNEQFF. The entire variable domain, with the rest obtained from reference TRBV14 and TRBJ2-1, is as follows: EAGVTQFPSHSVIEKGQTVTLRCDPISGHDNLYWYRRVMGKEIKFLLHFVKESKQDESGMPNNRFLAERTGGTYSTLKVQPAELEDSGVYFCASSFPGTGTNEQFFGPGTRLTVL.

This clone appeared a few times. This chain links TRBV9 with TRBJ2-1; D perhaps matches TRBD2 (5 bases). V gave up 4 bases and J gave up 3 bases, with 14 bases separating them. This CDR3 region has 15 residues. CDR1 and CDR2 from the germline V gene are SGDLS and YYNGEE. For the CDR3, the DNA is TGTGCCAGCAGCCCGGACTCGCGGAGCTACAATGAGCAGTTCTTC. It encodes CASSPDSRSYNEQFF. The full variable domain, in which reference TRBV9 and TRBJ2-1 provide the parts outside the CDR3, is DSGVTQTPKHLITATGQRVTLRCSPRSGDLSVYWYQQSLDQGLQFLIQYYNGEERAKGNILERFSAQQFPDLHSELNLSSLELGDSALYFCASSPDSRSYNEQFFGPGTRLTVL.